This TCR beta chain was captured in a study of control samples from healthy donors and cancer patients. Sequencing was performed with immunoSEQ multiplex PCR; in TCRdb, only in-frame clones are kept and a portion is missing. Its clone listing holds roughly 190,000 clones. With 10 bases clipped from V and 4 bases from J, the junction kept 9 bases outside the gene matches. Germline CDR1 reads MDHEN; CDR2 reads SYDVKM. This CDR3 has 13 residues. Sequenced sample: blood. V usage is TRBV28 and J usage is TRBJ1-2, with TRBD1 matching over 7 bases. The TCR sequence derives from a woman in her 30s in good health. In DNA, the CDR3 is TGTGCCACCGTCCAGGGGGTACGCTATGGCTACACCTTC. As protein: CATVQGVRYGYTF.